These 5 T cell receptor beta chains were sequenced from one sample in a study of CD8 T cells in ankylosing spondylitis. MiXCR, applied by TCRdb to the 5' RACE reads, yields one record per CDR3 protein. Among a few hundred thousand distinct CDR3 sequences, less than 10% were seen once, and the ten largest hold 14% to 15%. Their antigens are not known. Notes on the study in general: Ankylosing spondylitis blood appeared to carry a characteristic TCR beta motif of roughly eight highly homologous variants.

The specimen sequenced was blood, either unsorted or a sorted T cell fraction (not recorded which). These receptors were obtained from a male donor with ankylosing spondylitis.

This clonotype showed up many times. The J gene is TRBJ2-5, the V gene TRBV24-1; 10 bases agree with TRBD1. This CDR3 comprises 16 residues. The germline CDR1 and CDR2 sequences are KGHDR and SFDVKD. Trimming took 6 bases from V and 4 from J; bases not matched to a gene: 10. The CDR3 DNA follows: TGTGCCACCAGTCCCGGGACAGGGGAAGGTGGAGAGACCCAGTACTTC. Amino acids: CATSPGTGEGGETQYF.

This clonotype was picked up a small number of times. This chain connects TRBV6-2 or TRBV6-3 to TRBJ2-3, with 9 bases that match TRBD2. V was pared by 5 bases and J by 2 bases, with 23 bases of the junction left unmatched. Germline CDR1 and CDR2: MNHEY and SVGEGT. CDR3 length: 21 residues. As DNA, the CDR3 is TGTGCCAGCAGTAGGTGGGCTAGCGGGATTTTTGGATGGGCGAACACAGATACGCAGTATTTT. Amino acid sequence: CASSRWASGIFGWANTDTQYF.

This clonotype was seen ten or more times. The rearrangement links TRBV5-6 to TRBJ2-1; D is uncertain. Trimming took off 5 bases at V and 1 base at J, with 16 bases between the two ends. Germline V gene lookup returns CDR1 SGHDT and CDR2 YYEEEE. The CDR3 runs 16 residues. The chain's CDR3 is CASSSLTEYSYNEQFF. The DNA for the CDR3 is TGTGCCAGCAGTTCCTTGACGGAATATTCCTACAATGAGCAGTTCTTC.

This clonotype was recorded at least ten times. The rearrangement joins TRBV4-3 to TRBJ2-1, with D perhaps TRBD1 or TRBD2 (6 bases each). The CDR3 runs to 16 residues. The V end lost 1 base, the J end lost 9 bases, and 19 bases lay between the germline ends. Per the germline V gene, CDR1 is LGHNA and CDR2 is YSLEER. CDR3 DNA: TGCGCCAGCAGCCAAGCTTCAGCAGGGGTCGGGGGTGAGCAGTTCTTC. Translating it yields CASSQASAGVGGEQFF.

The chain employs TRBV4-1 and TRBJ2-2, with no clear D. Germline loops: CDR1 MGHRA, CDR2 YSYEKL. V lost 3 bases and J lost 0, with 11 bases in between. This CDR3 contains 16 residues. The CDR3 sequence is CASSHERLANTGELFF. The CDR3 nucleotides read TGCGCCAGCAGCCACGAGAGACTCGCGAACACCGGGGAGCTGTTTTTT.